The rows below give T cell receptor beta chains drawn from one sample of a study of identical twins. Each CDR3 protein is one row after TCRdb ran MiXCR on the 5' RACE reads. The repertoire holds a few hundred thousand distinct CDR3 sequences, with roughly an eighth as singletons. The sample was also linked to a second study, of yellow fever vaccine responses in identical twins.

Sequenced: CD4+ T cells sorted from blood. These TCRs come from a woman aged 18-29 years in good health. Each CDR3 is given with its conserved first and last residue. The D gene is left open where the match is weak. Only part of the rows carry a size: once, few, many, or a class if the clone is expanded.

NA	NA	TRBV7-2	TRBJ1-5	CASTDDNQPQHF	TGTGCCAGTACGGATGACAATCAGCCCCAGCATTTT
NA	NA	TRBV20-1	TRBJ2-5	CSAPTTIEETQYF	TGCAGTGCCCCGACAACGATCGAAGAGACCCAGTACTTC
NA	TRBD1	TRBV5-1	TRBJ1-2	CASSREGQTNYGYTF	TGCGCCAGCAGCCGCGAGGGACAGACTAACTATGGCTACACCTTC
NA	NA	TRBV3-1	TRBJ2-2	CASSHGGASGELFF	TGTGCCAGCAGCCATGGGGGGGCCTCCGGGGAGCTGTTTTTT
NA	NA	TRBV7-2	TRBJ2-7	CASSLALGGEQYF	TGTGCCAGCAGCTTAGCGCTAGGGGGCGAGCAGTACTTC
NA	NA	TRBV7-9	TRBJ2-2	CASSRDRTGELFF	TGTGCCAGCAGCCGCGACAGAACCGGGGAGCTGTTTTTT
NA	NA	TRBV4-1	TRBJ1-2	CASSEGNYGYTF	TGCGCCAGCAGCGAGGGGAACTATGGCTACACCTTC
many	TRBD2	TRBV5-6	TRBJ2-3	CASSLAGGRATDTQYF	TGTGCCAGCAGCTTGGCCGGCGGGAGGGCCACAGATACGCAGTATTTT
few	NA	TRBV18	TRBJ2-1	CASSPGARGLNEQFF	TGTGCCAGCTCACCCGGGGCCCGGGGGCTAAATGAGCAGTTCTTC
few	TRBD2	TRBV7-9	TRBJ2-1	CASSIAGGADEQFF	TGTGCCTCCTCAATAGCGGGAGGGGCGGATGAGCAGTTCTTC
many	NA	TRBV4-2	TRBJ1-5	CASSQDSRRSNQPQHF	TGTGCCAGCAGCCAAGATTCTCGCAGGAGCAATCAGCCCCAGCATTTT
few	NA	TRBV20-1	TRBJ1-6	CSAYQGSYNSPLHF	TGCAGTGCTTATCAGGGCTCCTATAATTCACCCCTCCACTTT
NA	TRBD1	TRBV9	TRBJ2-6	CASSPGTGIGANVLTF	TGTGCCAGCAGTCCCGGGACAGGGATCGGGGCCAACGTCCTGACTTTC
few	NA	TRBV9	TRBJ2-7	CASGDAYEQYF	TGTGCCAGCGGGGACGCCTACGAGCAGTACTTC
few	NA	TRBV20-1	TRBJ1-5	CSAREAGQPQHF	TGCAGTGCTAGAGAGGCGGGCCAGCCCCAGCATTTT
NA	NA	TRBV5-8	TRBJ2-1	CASSLEGYSYNEQFF	TGTGCCAGCAGCTTGGAGGGTTACTCCTACAATGAGCAGTTCTTC
many	TRBD2	TRBV2	TRBJ2-2	CATSTSGANTGELFF	TGTGCCACCTCAACTAGCGGGGCGAACACCGGGGAGCTGTTTTTT
NA	NA	TRBV2	TRBJ2-7	CASSGLVSYFEQYF	TGTGCCAGCAGTGGACTAGTCAGTTACTTCGAGCAGTACTTC
few	NA	TRBV5-1	TRBJ1-5	CASSLGSGSSNQPQHF	TGCGCCAGCAGCTTGGGATCAGGGAGTAGCAATCAGCCCCAGCATTTT
many	TRBD1	TRBV5-1	TRBJ2-1	CASSLEMTGKVNEQFF	TGCGCCAGCAGCTTGGAAATGACAGGGAAGGTCAATGAGCAGTTCTTC
NA	NA	TRBV25-1	TRBJ1-1	CASSEGLTTEAFF	TGTGCCAGCAGTGAAGGGTTGACCACTGAAGCTTTCTTT
NA	TRBD2	TRBV5-1	TRBJ2-1	CASIRDGGAGNEQFF	TGCGCCAGCATCCGAGACGGGGGGGCCGGAAATGAGCAGTTCTTC
NA	TRBD2	TRBV10-3	TRBJ2-4	CAISESRTSGNIQYF	TGTGCCATCAGTGAGTCCCGGACTAGCGGAAACATTCAGTACTTC
many	NA	TRBV4-2	TRBJ2-7	CASSQEARSYEQYF	TGTGCCAGCAGCCAAGAGGCCCGCTCCTACGAGCAGTACTTC
NA	NA	TRBV7-9	TRBJ2-7	CASRTDGVHYEQYF	TGTGCCAGCAGAACGGACGGAGTCCACTACGAGCAGTACTTC
NA	TRBD1	TRBV28	TRBJ2-7	CASSQGQPFSYEQYF	TGTGCCAGCAGTCAGGGACAGCCTTTCTCCTACGAGCAGTACTTC
few	TRBD1	TRBV18	TRBJ2-5	CASSPLRQGAIQETQYF	TGTGCCAGCTCACCACTCCGACAGGGGGCAATCCAAGAGACCCAGTACTTC
NA	NA	TRBV20-1	TRBJ1-1	CSARLFRGLNTEAFF	TGCAGTGCTAGATTGTTCAGGGGTCTGAACACTGAAGCTTTCTTT
many	NA	TRBV28	TRBJ1-1	CASSLVAQAEAFF	TGTGCCAGCAGTTTAGTAGCCCAGGCTGAAGCTTTCTTT
NA	TRBD1	TRBV30	TRBJ2-7	CAWRTGAYEQYF	TGTGCCTGGAGAACAGGGGCCTACGAGCAGTACTTC
NA	NA	TRBV5-6	TRBJ2-1	CASSINRRNSYNEQFF	TGTGCCAGCAGCATTAACAGGCGTAACTCCTACAATGAGCAGTTCTTC
NA	NA	TRBV6-1	TRBJ1-1	CASSERWQNTEAFF	TGTGCCAGCAGTGAAAGGTGGCAGAACACTGAAGCTTTCTTT
NA	TRBD1	TRBV6-2/TRBV6-3	TRBJ2-7	CASRDSYDEQYF	TGTGCCAGTCGGGACAGTTACGACGAGCAGTACTTC
NA	TRBD2	TRBV20-1	TRBJ2-3	CSAYRLADGTDTQYF	TGCAGTGCTTATCGACTAGCGGATGGCACAGATACGCAGTATTTT